This entry lists 4 T cell receptor beta chains sequenced from one sample in a study of human T cells and chemical hapten exposure. TCRdb called the RACE reads again in MiXCR, with one record for every CDR3 protein. The sample yields 65,000 or so distinct CDR3 sequences, 6% to 7% seen once. Time point: healthy volunteer bleed at 6 weeks. Blood, whole and unfractionated, served as the source for total RNA extraction. Sequenced sample: whole blood. The receptors come from a female donor in good health. Some clones in this sample may be carry-over from other donors' samples.

This clonotype was detected many times. V is TRBV7-2 and J is TRBJ2-5, with 15 nucleotides matching TRBD2. Germline assignment: CDR1 SGHTA and CDR2 FQGNSA. V was pared by 1 base and J by 4 bases, with 7 bases of the junction left unmatched. The CDR3 is made up of 18 amino acids. The CDR3 is CASSLEGLAGGSAETQYF. CDR3 sequence (DNA): TGTGCCAGCAGCTTAGAGGGACTAGCGGGAGGATCAGCAGAGACCCAGTACTTC.

Ten or more counts support this clonotype. This chain connects TRBV6-1 to TRBJ2-7, with 13 bases identical to TRBD2. Looked up from germline, CDR1 is MNHNS and CDR2 is SASEGT. The CDR3 is 16 residues long. The V gene end was trimmed by 8 bases and the J gene end by 1 base; junction bases not matched to a gene: 8. Written as DNA, the CDR3 is TGTGCCAGCTCGGGACTAGCGGGATTAACTTCCTACGAGCAGTACTTC. Translated, it gives CASSGLAGLTSYEQYF.

This clonotype was seen more than once but under ten times. The CDR3 DNA reads TGTGCCAGCACTCGACGGGGCAGCTTATATGGCTACACCTTC. Its translation is CASTRRGSLYGYTF. The genes are TRBV2 and TRBJ1-2; a possible D gene is TRBD1 (5 bases). Trimming stripped 7 bases from V and 5 bases from J, with 17 bases between. The CDR3 runs 14 residues. CDR1 SNHLY and CDR2 FYNNEI come from the germline V gene.

This clonotype has a handful of counts. This rearrangement joins TRBV10-2 to TRBJ1-3; D gene ambiguous. V was cut by 7 bases and J by 2 bases, with 12 bases left in between. CDR3 size: 14 residues. Germline CDR1 WSHSY, CDR2 SAAADI. The chain's CDR3 is CASKRGRAGNTIYF. CDR3 sequence (DNA): TGCGCCAGCAAAAGAGGACGGGCTGGAAACACCATATATTTT.